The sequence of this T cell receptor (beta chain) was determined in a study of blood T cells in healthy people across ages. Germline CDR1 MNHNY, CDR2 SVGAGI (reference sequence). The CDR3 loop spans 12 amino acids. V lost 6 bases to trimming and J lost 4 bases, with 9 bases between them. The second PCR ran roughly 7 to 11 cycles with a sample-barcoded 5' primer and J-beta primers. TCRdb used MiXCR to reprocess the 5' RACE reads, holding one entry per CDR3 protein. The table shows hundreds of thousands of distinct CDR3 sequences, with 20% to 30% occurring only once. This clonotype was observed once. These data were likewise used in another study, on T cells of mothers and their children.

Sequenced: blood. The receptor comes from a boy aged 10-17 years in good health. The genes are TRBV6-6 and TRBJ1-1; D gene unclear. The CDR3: CASRPSGTEAFF. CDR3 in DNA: TGTGCCAGCAGGCCATCAGGCACTGAAGCTTTCTTT.